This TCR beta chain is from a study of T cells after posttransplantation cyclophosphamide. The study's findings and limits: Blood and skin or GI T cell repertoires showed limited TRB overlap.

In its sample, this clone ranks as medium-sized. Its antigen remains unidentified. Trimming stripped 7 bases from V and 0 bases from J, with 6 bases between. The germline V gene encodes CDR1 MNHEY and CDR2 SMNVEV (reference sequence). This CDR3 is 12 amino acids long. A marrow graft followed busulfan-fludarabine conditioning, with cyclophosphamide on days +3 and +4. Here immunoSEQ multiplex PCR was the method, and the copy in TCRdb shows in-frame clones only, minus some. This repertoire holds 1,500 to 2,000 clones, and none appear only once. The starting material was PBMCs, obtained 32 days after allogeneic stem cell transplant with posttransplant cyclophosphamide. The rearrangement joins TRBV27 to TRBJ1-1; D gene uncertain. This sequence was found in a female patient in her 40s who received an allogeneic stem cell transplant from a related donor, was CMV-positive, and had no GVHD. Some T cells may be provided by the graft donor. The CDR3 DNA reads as TGTGCCAGCATAGCTCTGAACACTGAAGCTTTCTTT. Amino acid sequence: CASIALNTEAFF.